Shown below are 10 T cell receptor beta chains from a single sample sequenced in a study of T cell responses to AZD1222 COVID-19 vaccine (TCRdb year 2021). The time point label of this sample denotes: baseline before first vaccination. Library method: the immunoSEQ multiplex PCR assay. This immuneACCESS table, as held by TCRdb, lists in-frame sequences with V and J called but not all clones. Of the missing ones, under half trace to an unresolved V gene in checked studies; the others have no known cause. The table for this sample lists 82,000 or so clones; approximately 90% of them were counted only once. Over 4.5% of the sample goes to the ten largest clones. Source: peripheral blood, taken on day 0 of AZD1222 vaccination. The receptors derive from an adult in good health.

The chain recombines TRBV6-6 with TRBJ2-2, with 9 bases aligning to TRBD1. There are 16 residues in the CDR3. Germline CDR1 reads MNHNY; CDR2 reads SVGAGI (reference sequence). Losses at the gene ends were 5 bases for V and 9 bases for J; bases not matched to a gene: 13. The CDR3 nucleotides are TGTGCCAGCAGTCCCTCCGGGACAGGGCCGACCCGGGAGCTGTTTTTT. It is translated as CASSPSGTGPTRELFF.

This chain links TRBV5-4 with TRBJ2-7; tentatively, D is TRBD1 (6 bases). CDR1 and CDR2 (germline): SGHNT, YYREEE (reference sequence). V was clipped by 4 bases and J by 5 bases, with 13 bases between them. This CDR3 is 13 amino acids long. CDR3 coding DNA: TGTGCCAGCAGCCCACAGGGTTTCCACGAGCAGTACTTC. Protein: CASSPQGFHEQYF.

CDR3 nucleotides: TGCGCCAGCAGCAAAGTCAGGGGGCAGGTTGGAGAGCAGTACTTC. Protein sequence: CASSKVRGQVGEQYF. This sequence joins TRBV5-1 and TRBJ2-7; 8 nucleotides line up with TRBD1. Trimming took 4 bases from V and 7 from J; bases not matched to a gene: 13. The CDR3 runs 15 residues. Germline CDR1 is SGHRS and CDR2 is YFSETQ.

This clone occurred once. This chain's CDR3 is CASRSGTGHNEQFF. The DNA for the CDR3 is TGTGCCAGCAGGTCCGGGACAGGGCACAATGAGCAGTTCTTC. V gene TRBV5-8 combines with J gene TRBJ2-1; 9 bases are a match to TRBD1. Per germline, CDR1 SGHTS and CDR2 YDEGEE. After removal of 5 bases from V and 5 bases from J, the junction contained 5 bases not matched to a gene. CDR3 length: 14 residues.

The chain combines TRBV7-9 with TRBJ1-3, with D unresolved. The CDR3 runs 13 residues. Germline V gives CDR1 SEHNR, CDR2 FQNEAQ (reference sequence). Between the trimmed V and J ends, which lost 3 bases and 7 bases, there was a span of 10 bases. This chain's CDR3 is CASSLYSGNTIYF. The CDR3 DNA reads as TGTGCCAGCAGCTTGTACAGTGGGAACACCATATATTTT.

The chain has TRBV7-6 and TRBJ2-2; TRBD1 aligns across 7 bases. Trimming removed 5 bases from V and 6 bases from J; junction bases left unmatched: 15. CDR3 size: 17 residues. Germline lookup yields CDR1 SGHVS and CDR2 FNYEAQ. The CDR3 here is CASSALPIGGASGELFF. The CDR3 nucleotides read TGTGCCAGCAGCGCTCTCCCCATAGGGGGCGCTTCCGGGGAGCTGTTTTTT. Looking up the rest from reference TRBV7-6 and TRBJ2-2 gives the full variable domain: GAGVSQSPRYKVTKRGQDVALRCDPISGHVSLYWYRQALGQGPEFLTYFNYEAQQDKSGLPNDRFSAERPEGSISTLTIQRTEQRDSAMYRCASSALPIGGASGELFFGEGSRLTVL.

The chain uses TRBV27 and TRBJ1-1; D gene unclear. The CDR3 runs 13 residues. V dropped 1 base and J dropped 7 bases, with 10 bases sitting between them. Germline V CDR1 and CDR2: MNHEY, SMNVEV (reference sequence). CDR3 coding DNA: TGTGCCAGCAGTTTATTGGGCTCTCTTGAAGCTTTCTTT. It encodes CASSLLGSLEAFF.

This clone was seen once. The V gene is TRBV2, the J gene TRBJ1-5; D remains ambiguous. Germline CDR1 and CDR2: SNHLY and FYNNEI. CDR3 length equals 14 residues. The V gene lost 5 bases and the J gene lost 5 bases, with 13 bases spanning the gap. CDR3 DNA: TGTGCCAGCAGTCAAGTGATGGCGGATCAGCCCCAGCATTTT. Its protein is CASSQVMADQPQHF.

This sequence joins TRBV6-2 or TRBV6-3 and TRBJ2-2; D remains unclear. Germline V CDR1 and CDR2: MNHEY, SVGEGT. V was shortened by 2 bases and J by 0 bases, with 7 bases between the two germline ends. This CDR3 spans 15 amino acids. CDR3 nucleotides: TGTGCCAGCAGTTACCAGGTCACGAACACCGGGGAGCTGTTTTTT. It translates to CASSYQVTNTGELFF.

The count of this clone is one. This CDR3 reads CASSPGTGGVKQYF. CDR3 DNA: TGTGCCAGCAGCCCTGGGACAGGGGGAGTAAAGCAGTACTTC. The genes are TRBV11-3 and TRBJ2-7, with 11 bases lining up with TRBD1. This CDR3 spans 14 amino acids. The junction had 8 bases not matched to a gene; V was cut back by 5 bases and J by 8 bases. Germline CDR1 and CDR2: SGHNT and YENEEA.